A single sample gave rise to the 23 T cell receptor beta chains below, sequenced in a study of blood T cells in healthy people across ages. Then a second PCR, running roughly 6 to 12 cycles, was carried out with a sample-barcoded 5' primer and a J-beta primer mix. TCRdb re-derived calls from the 5' RACE reads in MiXCR, one entry per CDR3 protein. This table has 630,000 or so distinct CDR3 sequences, less than 35% appearing once. Sequencing was performed on blood. The receptor set was obtained from a woman older than 75 in good health.

In its sample, this clonotype was seen many times. The genes are TRBV5-1 and TRBJ2-7; 8 bases are shared with TRBD2. The CDR3 runs 14 residues. Per the germline V gene, CDR1 is SGHRS and CDR2 is YFSETQ. Unmatched junction bases numbered 8, after V lost 7 bases and J lost 2 bases. The CDR3 protein is CASPPRGGTYEQYF. The CDR3 DNA reads as TGCGCCAGCCCCCCTCGCGGGGGGACCTACGAGCAGTACTTC. Complete variable domain (other parts from reference TRBV5-1 and TRBJ2-7): KAGVTQTPRYLIKTRGQQVTLSCSPISGHRSVSWYQQTPGQGLQFLFEYFSETQRNKGNFPGRFSGRQFSNSRSEMNVSTLELGDSALYLCASPPRGGTYEQYFGPGTRLTVT.

A few counts support this clonotype. The chain uses TRBV6-6 and TRBJ2-1; TRBD2 matches at 8 bases. V trimming: 4 bases; J trimming: 0 bases; junction bases outside the gene matches: 2. The CDR3 length is 15 residues. The germline gives CDR1 MNHNY, CDR2 SVGAGI (reference sequence). The CDR3 DNA reads as TGTGCCAGCAGTTCCGGGACTAGCTCCTACAATGAGCAGTTCTTC. The encoded protein is CASSSGTSSYNEQFF.

The chain employs TRBV5-6 and TRBJ2-4; 10 positions match TRBD2. Germline CDR1 and CDR2: SGHDT and YYEEEE. The CDR3 is 16 residues long. Trimming took 3 bases from V and 6 from J; bases not matched to a gene: 9. Here the CDR3 reads CASSWGLASGGNIQYF. CDR3 nucleotide sequence: TGTGCCAGCAGCTGGGGGTTAGCTAGCGGGGGAAACATTCAGTACTTC. Full variable domain (outside the CDR3, taken from reference TRBV5-6 and TRBJ2-4): DAGVTQSPTHLIKTRGQQVTLRCSPKSGHDTVSWYQQALGQGPQFIFQYYEEEERQRGNFPDRFSGHQFPNYSSELNVNALLLGDSALYLCASSWGLASGGNIQYFGAGTRLSVL.

This clonotype showed up many times. The rearrangement joins TRBV7-9 to TRBJ1-2; 9 nucleotides align to TRBD1. The trim removed 3 bases at V and 2 bases at J, leaving 7 bases unmatched. This CDR3 is built from 16 residues. Germline CDR1 SEHNR, CDR2 FQNEAQ (reference sequence). Written as DNA, the CDR3 is TGTGCCAGCAGCTTCTCCAACAGGGGGCCCAACTATGGCTACACCTTC. Residues: CASSFSNRGPNYGYTF.

The CDR3 coding sequence is TGTGCCACCAAAGGGACAGAGGACGAGCAGTACTTC. Translating gives CATKGTEDEQYF. V usage is TRBV10-3 and J usage is TRBJ2-7, with 7 nucleotides matching TRBD1. The J segment lost 5 bases and the V segment lost 10 bases, leaving 8 bases of the junction unmatched. The CDR3 runs 12 residues. Germline CDR1 ENHRY, CDR2 SYGVKD.

In regard to this clonotype: This may be a read error, as it is one base from a much larger clone. The chain is built from TRBV27 and TRBJ2-1, with TRBD1 matching over 7 bases. The germline gives CDR1 MNHEY, CDR2 SMNVEV (reference sequence). V was pared by 3 bases and J by 5 bases, with 7 bases of the junction left unmatched. This CDR3 spans 15 amino acids. As DNA, the CDR3 is TGTGCCAGCAGTTTCGCAGGGGGATCCCACAATGAGCAGTTCTTC. This codes for CASSFAGGSHNEQFF.

Many counts were recorded for this clonotype. The chain combines TRBV4-2 with TRBJ1-2, with D perhaps TRBD1 (5 bases). The CDR3 extends over 13 amino acids. Germline values: CDR1 LGHNA, CDR2 YNFKEQ. With 6 bases removed from V and 5 bases from J, the gap between germline ends came to 13 bases. The CDR3 loop is CASRPPGPYGYTF. DNA for the CDR3: TGTGCCAGCAGGCCCCCGGGGCCTTATGGCTACACCTTC.

The chain couples TRBV7-3 to TRBJ2-2; 7 nucleotides line up with TRBD1. After removal of 5 bases from V and 8 bases from J, the junction contained 5 bases not matched to a gene. The CDR3 covers 13 residues. Germline CDR1 SGHTA, CDR2 FQGTGA. In nucleotides, the CDR3 is TGTGCCAGCAGCCCACAGGGGATAGGGGAGCTGTTTTTT. Its protein is CASSPQGIGELFF.

The V and J genes are TRBV4-2 and TRBJ2-1; either TRBD1 or TRBD2 may fit D (6 bases each). Germline loops: CDR1 LGHNA, CDR2 YNFKEQ. The CDR3 is 16 amino acids. Trimming left V 5 bases short and J 3 bases short, with 17 bases between. The CDR3 DNA sequence: TGTGCCAGCAGCTTAGGGGGGCAGGTGCTCTACAATGAGCAGTTCTTC. Residues: CASSLGGQVLYNEQFF.

This sequence joins TRBV7-2 and TRBJ2-7; no clear D. The J call is doubtful: the DNA matches TRBJ2-5 better. This CDR3 has 12 amino acids. Germline CDR1 is SGHTA and CDR2 is FQGNSA. For the CDR3, the DNA is TGTGCCAGCAGCCCCCCCCGTGGGACCCAGTACTTC. Encoded protein: CASSPPRGTQYF.

The chain uses TRBV28 and TRBJ2-1, with D possibly being TRBD2 (5 bases). The J call may be wrong; the DNA end is better matched by TRBJ2-7. The CDR3 consists of 14 residues. Germline CDR1 MDHEN, CDR2 SYDVKM. The CDR3 loop is CASSFLGDYNEQYF. The CDR3 region has the DNA TGTGCCAGCAGTTTCCTAGGCGACTACAATGAGCAGTACTTC.

This chain uses TRBV9 with TRBJ2-1, with 10 bases matching TRBD1. CDR1 is SGDLS and CDR2 is YYNGEE in the germline V gene. The CDR3 is 14 amino acids. V lost 3 bases, J lost 10 bases, and 7 bases stayed unmatched. CDR3 in DNA: TGTGCCAGCAGCGACCGGGACAGGGGATGGGAGCAGTTCTTC. Translating gives CASSDRDRGWEQFF.

This clonotype was recorded many times. The V call is TRBV7-2, the J call TRBJ2-7; a possible D gene is TRBD1 (6 bases). This CDR3 is built from 13 residues. V dropped 6 bases and J dropped 3 bases, with 12 bases sitting between them. Germline V gene data show CDR1 as SGHTA and CDR2 as FQGNSA. The CDR3 loop reads CASRNTGIYEQYF. For the CDR3, the DNA is TGTGCCAGCAGAAACACAGGGATCTACGAGCAGTACTTC.

Notes on this clonotype: Being one base from a much bigger clone, this may be a read error. CDR3 DNA: TGCAGTGCTAGAGATAAGGGCAGGAGTGGAGATACGCAGTATTTT. It translates to CSARDKGRSGDTQYF. V gene TRBV20-1 combines with J gene TRBJ2-3; D unclear. Germline V CDR1 and CDR2: DFQATT, SNEGSKA (reference sequence). The CDR3 has 15 residues. V dropped 0 bases and J dropped 5 bases, with 15 bases sitting between them.

V is TRBV3-1 and J is TRBJ1-1, with 7 nucleotides matching TRBD1. CDR1 is LGHDT and CDR2 is YNNKEL in the germline V gene (reference sequence). Germline trimming cut 8 bases from V and 1 base from J; bases unmatched to any gene: 10. This CDR3 has 15 amino acids. For the CDR3, the DNA is TGTGCCAGCGGCCGGACAGGCCCGGGGAACACTGAAGCTTTCTTT. Its protein product is CASGRTGPGNTEAFF.

This rearrangement joins TRBV4-3 to TRBJ2-4, with 9 bases lining up with TRBD1. The J call may not be correct, given that the DNA end is closer to TRBJ2-7. From germline, CDR1 is LGHNA and CDR2 YSLEER. CDR3 length: 15 amino acids. The CDR3 DNA follows: TGCGCCAGCAGCCAAGACGGGACAGGGATTTACGAGCAGTACTTC. This codes for CASSQDGTGIYEQYF.

The chain recombines TRBV12-3 or TRBV12-4 with TRBJ2-2; 9 nucleotides align to TRBD1. V was pared by 1 base and J by 4 bases, with 7 bases of the junction left unmatched. This CDR3 contains 17 residues. The CDR3 region is CASSLGGTGMSTGELFF. As DNA, the CDR3 is TGTGCCAGCAGTTTAGGAGGGACAGGGATGAGCACCGGGGAGCTGTTTTTT.

The table lists this clonotype with a few counts. A much larger clonotype is one base distant, so this may be a read error. The chain is built from TRBV11-2 and TRBJ2-6, with D possibly matching TRBD1 (7 bases). This CDR3 is 17 amino acids long. Germline V CDR1 and CDR2: SGHAT, FQNNGV. The CDR3 reads CASSLEGAYSGANVPTF. In DNA, the CDR3 is TGTGCCAGCAGCTTGGAGGGGGCCTACTCTGGGGCCAACGTCCCGACTTTC.

This clonotype has at least ten counts. The rearrangement uses TRBV9 and TRBJ1-2; D is unresolved. CDR3 length equals 15 residues. Per germline, CDR1 SGDLS and CDR2 YYNGEE. Trimming left V 1 base short and J 2 bases short, with 12 bases between. As DNA, the CDR3 is TGTGCCAGCAGCGTATCGGACGGGCCCAACTATGGCTACACCTTC. It encodes CASSVSDGPNYGYTF.

This clonotype was recorded many times. V gene TRBV7-6 combines with J gene TRBJ2-6, with 10 bases lining up with TRBD1. The CDR3 extends over 17 amino acids. The V gene end was trimmed by 4 bases and the J gene end by 0 bases; junction bases not matched to a gene: 3. Germline V lookup: CDR1 SGHVS, CDR2 FNYEAQ. CDR3 DNA sequence: TGTGCCAGCAGCTCCGGACAGGGGGTCTCTGGGGCCAACGTCCTGACTTTC. Translated, it gives CASSSGQGVSGANVLTF. The complete variable domain, with remaining parts taken from reference TRBV7-6 and TRBJ2-6, reads GAGVSQSPRYKVTKRGQDVALRCDPISGHVSLYWYRQALGQGPEFLTYFNYEAQQDKSGLPNDRFSAERPEGSISTLTIQRTEQRDSAMYRCASSSGQGVSGANVLTFGAGSRLTVL.

To note about this clonotype: A much larger clone is a single base away; this may be a read error. The chain carries TRBV6-1 and TRBJ1-2; 8 bases fit TRBD1. The CDR3 spans 11 residues. In germline, CDR1 is MNHNS, CDR2 SASEGT. Unmatched junction bases numbered 5, after V lost 10 bases and J lost 7 bases. The CDR3 here is CATTGGCGYTF. In DNA form, the CDR3 reads TGTGCCACTACAGGGGGGTGTGGCTACACCTTC.

This clonotype was observed at least ten times. The rearrangement links TRBV6-2 or TRBV6-3 to TRBJ2-1, with 10 bases that match TRBD1. Per the germline V gene, CDR1 is MNHEY and CDR2 is SVGEGT. This CDR3 has 20 residues. Unmatched junction bases numbered 14, after V lost 3 bases and J lost 0 bases. The CDR3 is CASSYGTEGQGPISYNEQFF. As DNA, the CDR3 is TGTGCCAGCAGTTATGGAACCGAGGGACAGGGGCCCATCTCCTACAATGAGCAGTTCTTC.

This clonotype was counted a few times. This chain links TRBV15 with TRBJ2-2; possible D gene TRBD1, 5 bases. The germline V and J ends were trimmed by 8 bases and 7 bases, with 14 bases remaining between them. The CDR3 spans 13 residues. The germline gives CDR1 LNHNV, CDR2 YYDKDF (reference sequence). CDR3 loop: CATQVGLGGELFF. DNA of the CDR3: TGTGCCACCCAAGTGGGGCTCGGCGGGGAGCTGTTTTTT.